Listed below are T cell receptor beta chains from one sample, sequenced in a study of blood T cell repertoires in COVID-19. Some clones are missing from TCRdb's copy, which holds only in-frame ones; the method was immunoSEQ multiplex PCR. Of roughly 100,000 clones in the sample, 75% to 95% are singletons; the top ten hold 4% to 4.5%. Sequencing was carried out using peripheral blood. These receptors were taken from a man aged 18 to 30 with acute or convalescent COVID-19. CDR3s include the opening cysteine and the closing phenylalanine or tryptophan. A D gene is named only where the DNA matches it firmly. Rows may omit the clone size; those that give it use once, few, many or a size class.

D gene: -
J gene: TRBJ2-2
V gene: TRBV7-8
CDR3 length: 16
clone size: -
CDR3 DNA: TGTGCCAGCAGCTTGGTTGGCCAGGGAGGCCCCGGGGAGCTGTTTTTT
CDR3 protein: CASSLVGQGGPGELFF

D gene: TRBD1
J gene: TRBJ2-3
V gene: TRBV24-1
CDR3 length: 15
clone size: -
CDR3 DNA: TGTGCCACCAGCCGGGACAGGGGGGCTCCAGATACGCAGTATTTT
CDR3 protein: CATSRDRGAPDTQYF

D gene: TRBD2
J gene: TRBJ2-3
V gene: TRBV6-4
CDR3 length: 14
clone size: -
CDR3 DNA: TGTGCCAGCAGTGGGACTAGCGGCACAGATACGCAGTATTTT
CDR3 protein: CASSGTSGTDTQYF

D gene: TRBD1
J gene: TRBJ2-1
V gene: TRBV5-1
CDR3 length: 16
clone size: -
CDR3 DNA: TGCGCCAGCAGCATCCTACAGGGGGCCTCCTACAATGAGCAGTTCTTC
CDR3 protein: CASSILQGASYNEQFF

D gene: -
J gene: TRBJ1-2
V gene: TRBV5-1
CDR3 length: 13
clone size: -
CDR3 DNA: TGCGCCAGCAGCTTGGACGGGGGCTATGGCTACACCTTC
CDR3 protein: CASSLDGGYGYTF

D gene: -
J gene: TRBJ1-4
V gene: TRBV14
CDR3 length: 17
clone size: -
CDR3 DNA: TGTGCCAGCAGCCAAGATCTTCTTCGGGGGTCAAATGAAAAACTGTTTTTT
CDR3 protein: CASSQDLLRGSNEKLFF

D gene: -
J gene: TRBJ1-3
V gene: TRBV5-1
CDR3 length: 14
clone size: -
CDR3 DNA: TGCGCCAGCAGCCCAGGGAATAATGGAAACACCATATATTTT
CDR3 protein: CASSPGNNGNTIYF

D gene: TRBD1
J gene: TRBJ1-1
V gene: TRBV5-5
CDR3 length: 14
clone size: -
CDR3 DNA: TGTGCCAGCAGCCGATTAACAGGGGGCACTGAAGCTTTCTTT
CDR3 protein: CASSRLTGGTEAFF

D gene: -
J gene: TRBJ1-3
V gene: TRBV30
CDR3 length: 15
clone size: once
CDR3 DNA: TGTGCCTGGAGCCCTACCCGTGCCTCTGGAAACACCATATATTTT
CDR3 protein: CAWSPTRASGNTIYF

D gene: TRBD2
J gene: TRBJ2-7
V gene: TRBV5-1
CDR3 length: 17
clone size: -
CDR3 DNA: TGCGCCAGCAGCTGGGGACTAGCGGGAGGGGACACCTACGAGCAGTACTTC
CDR3 protein: CASSWGLAGGDTYEQYF

D gene: -
J gene: TRBJ1-2
V gene: TRBV3-1/TRBV3-2
CDR3 length: 14
clone size: -
CDR3 DNA: TGTGCCAGCAGCCCTCGAGCCAGCGCTAACGGCTACACCTTC
CDR3 protein: CASSPRASANGYTF

D gene: TRBD1
J gene: TRBJ1-1
V gene: TRBV4-2
CDR3 length: 17
clone size: -
CDR3 DNA: TGTGCCAGCAGCCAAGTTCTGGGACAGGGACTGAACACTGAAGCTTTCTTT
CDR3 protein: CASSQVLGQGLNTEAFF

D gene: -
J gene: TRBJ2-2
V gene: TRBV6-5
CDR3 length: 15
clone size: -
CDR3 DNA: TGTGCCAGCAGTCCCCAACAGGGAGTAACCGGGGAGCTGTTTTTT
CDR3 protein: CASSPQQGVTGELFF

D gene: TRBD2
J gene: TRBJ2-7
V gene: TRBV18
CDR3 length: 18
clone size: -
CDR3 DNA: TGTGCCAGCTCACTGACGATAGCGGGAGGCGCCTACGGTATGGAGCAGTACTTC
CDR3 protein: CASSLTIAGGAYGMEQYF

D gene: -
J gene: TRBJ2-1
V gene: TRBV25-1
CDR3 length: 13
clone size: once
CDR3 DNA: TGTGCCAGCAGTGAACTAATATACGATGAGCAGTTCTTC
CDR3 protein: CASSELIYDEQFF

D gene: TRBD2
J gene: TRBJ2-1
V gene: TRBV5-1
CDR3 length: 17
clone size: -
CDR3 DNA: TGCGCCAGCAGCAGAGGGACTAGCGGTTTCGAATACAATGAGCAGTTCTTC
CDR3 protein: CASSRGTSGFEYNEQFF

D gene: -
J gene: TRBJ2-7
V gene: TRBV19
CDR3 length: 13
clone size: -
CDR3 DNA: TGTGCCAGTAGTGACAGGTTATACAGCGAGCAGTACTTC
CDR3 protein: CASSDRLYSEQYF

D gene: TRBD1
J gene: TRBJ1-1
V gene: TRBV10-3
CDR3 length: 13
clone size: -
CDR3 DNA: TGTGCCATCAGTGGGACAGGGAACACTGAAGCTTTCTTT
CDR3 protein: CAISGTGNTEAFF

D gene: -
J gene: TRBJ1-1
V gene: TRBV29-1
CDR3 length: 11
clone size: -
CDR3 DNA: TGCAGCGTTGGACTCCCAGGGCCAGCTTTCTTT
CDR3 protein: CSVGLPGPAFF

D gene: -
J gene: TRBJ2-7
V gene: TRBV4-1
CDR3 length: 14
clone size: -
CDR3 DNA: TGCGCCAGCAGCCAAAGGGGGATAATATACGAGCAGTACTTC
CDR3 protein: CASSQRGIIYEQYF

D gene: TRBD1
J gene: TRBJ1-2
V gene: TRBV6-5
CDR3 length: 16
clone size: -
CDR3 DNA: TGTGCCAGCAGTTACTCTCGAGGGGGCGCAGGCTATGGCTACACCTTC
CDR3 protein: CASSYSRGGAGYGYTF

D gene: TRBD1
J gene: TRBJ1-5
V gene: TRBV6-2/TRBV6-3
CDR3 length: 14
clone size: -
CDR3 DNA: TGTGCCAGCAGTTTCGCAGGGGGCGGGCAGCCCCAGCATTTT
CDR3 protein: CASSFAGGGQPQHF

D gene: TRBD2
J gene: TRBJ2-5
V gene: TRBV2
CDR3 length: 15
clone size: -
CDR3 DNA: TGTGCCAGCCAAGGTGGAGCGGGAGTTCAAGAGACCCAGTACTTC
CDR3 protein: CASQGGAGVQETQYF

D gene: -
J gene: TRBJ1-1
V gene: TRBV5-6
CDR3 length: 14
clone size: -
CDR3 DNA: TGTGCCAGCAGCTTAGACAGCGATAACACTGAAGCTTTCTTT
CDR3 protein: CASSLDSDNTEAFF

D gene: -
J gene: TRBJ1-1
V gene: TRBV5-1
CDR3 length: 14
clone size: -
CDR3 DNA: TGCGCCAGCAGCTTTGGTCCGGTCGGTACTGAAGCTTTCTTT
CDR3 protein: CASSFGPVGTEAFF

D gene: -
J gene: TRBJ1-3
V gene: TRBV6-5
CDR3 length: 12
clone size: -
CDR3 DNA: TGTGCCAGCAGCCATGACAGGACCACCATATATTTT
CDR3 protein: CASSHDRTTIYF

D gene: TRBD1
J gene: TRBJ1-4
V gene: TRBV3-1/TRBV3-2
CDR3 length: 16
clone size: few
CDR3 DNA: TGTGCCAGCAGCCGTGCACAGGGGGCTTGGGATGAAAAACTGTTTTTT
CDR3 protein: CASSRAQGAWDEKLFF

D gene: -
J gene: TRBJ1-1
V gene: TRBV29-1
CDR3 length: 12
clone size: once
CDR3 DNA: TGCAGCGGTGAACCCACCGGGGGGGAGGCTTTCTTT
CDR3 protein: CSGEPTGGEAFF

D gene: -
J gene: TRBJ1-2
V gene: TRBV5-6
CDR3 length: 13
clone size: -
CDR3 DNA: TGTGCCAGCAGCTTGGCGGGGGGCACAGGCTACACCTTC
CDR3 protein: CASSLAGGTGYTF

D gene: -
J gene: TRBJ2-5
V gene: TRBV5-4
CDR3 length: 15
clone size: -
CDR3 DNA: TGTGCCAGCAGCGGAAGATCCGGCGCAGGCGAGACCCAGTACTTC
CDR3 protein: CASSGRSGAGETQYF

D gene: TRBD1
J gene: TRBJ1-1
V gene: TRBV29-1
CDR3 length: 11
clone size: -
CDR3 DNA: TGCAGCGCCAAGGGGGCGGGAGAAGCTTTCTTT
CDR3 protein: CSAKGAGEAFF

D gene: -
J gene: TRBJ1-1
V gene: TRBV19
CDR3 length: 14
clone size: -
CDR3 DNA: TGTGCCAGTAGTCCTGCTAATCCGAACACTGAAGCTTTCTTT
CDR3 protein: CASSPANPNTEAFF

D gene: TRBD1
J gene: TRBJ2-3
V gene: TRBV6-4
CDR3 length: 15
clone size: -
CDR3 DNA: TGTGCCAGCAGTGAAGCGGGACAGGGTCCAGATACGCAGTATTTT
CDR3 protein: CASSEAGQGPDTQYF

D gene: -
J gene: TRBJ2-2
V gene: TRBV6-5
CDR3 length: 13
clone size: -
CDR3 DNA: TGTGCCAGCACGGGTACGAACACCGGGGAGCTGTTTTTT
CDR3 protein: CASTGTNTGELFF

D gene: -
J gene: TRBJ2-7
V gene: TRBV19
CDR3 length: 12
clone size: -
CDR3 DNA: TGTGCCAGTAGTAGAGGGTTCTACGAGCAGTACTTC
CDR3 protein: CASSRGFYEQYF

D gene: TRBD1
J gene: TRBJ2-7
V gene: TRBV11-2
CDR3 length: 15
clone size: -
CDR3 DNA: TGTGCCAGCAGCGGATCCGGGACAGTCTCCTACGAGCAGTACTTC
CDR3 protein: CASSGSGTVSYEQYF

D gene: TRBD1
J gene: TRBJ2-7
V gene: TRBV19
CDR3 length: 15
clone size: -
CDR3 DNA: TGTGCCAGTAGTCCCCGGGACAGTGCTACCTACGAGCAGTACTTC
CDR3 protein: CASSPRDSATYEQYF

D gene: -
J gene: TRBJ1-2
V gene: TRBV6-5
CDR3 length: 14
clone size: -
CDR3 DNA: TGTGCCAGCACTAACACAGGCGAATACTATGGCTACACCTTC
CDR3 protein: CASTNTGEYYGYTF

D gene: TRBD1
J gene: TRBJ2-2
V gene: TRBV15
CDR3 length: 18
clone size: -
CDR3 DNA: TGTGCCACCAGCAGAGGTCCCCCCGGGACAGAGGGAACCGGGGAGCTGTTTTTT
CDR3 protein: CATSRGPPGTEGTGELFF

D gene: TRBD1
J gene: TRBJ2-7
V gene: TRBV6-1
CDR3 length: 16
clone size: -
CDR3 DNA: TGTGCCAGCAGTGGGACAGGGGGCACTCGACCACACGAGCAGTACTTC
CDR3 protein: CASSGTGGTRPHEQYF

D gene: TRBD2
J gene: TRBJ2-6
V gene: TRBV5-1
CDR3 length: 17
clone size: -
CDR3 DNA: TGCGCCAGCGGTCCTAGCGGGAGAACTCCTGGGGCCAACGTCCTGACTTTC
CDR3 protein: CASGPSGRTPGANVLTF

D gene: TRBD1
J gene: TRBJ2-2
V gene: TRBV19
CDR3 length: 17
clone size: -
CDR3 DNA: TGTGCCAGTAGCCTCCGTGGACAGGGGGCGAACACCGGGGAGCTGTTTTTT
CDR3 protein: CASSLRGQGANTGELFF

D gene: -
J gene: TRBJ1-6
V gene: TRBV10-3
CDR3 length: 14
clone size: few
CDR3 DNA: TGTGCCATCAGGAGCGGGACTCCTAATTCACCCCTCCACTTT
CDR3 protein: CAIRSGTPNSPLHF

D gene: -
J gene: TRBJ2-7
V gene: TRBV14
CDR3 length: 16
clone size: -
CDR3 DNA: TGTGCCAGCAGCCAAGATCTACGGGGGTCAGGTTACGAGCAGTACTTC
CDR3 protein: CASSQDLRGSGYEQYF

D gene: -
J gene: TRBJ1-2
V gene: TRBV6-5
CDR3 length: 12
clone size: -
CDR3 DNA: TGTGCCAGCCACCGAGGCAACTATGGCTACACCTTC
CDR3 protein: CASHRGNYGYTF

D gene: TRBD2
J gene: TRBJ2-2
V gene: TRBV19
CDR3 length: 15
clone size: -
CDR3 DNA: TGTGCCAGTAGTATAGTGGGACTAGTCGGCGGGGAGCTGTTTTTT
CDR3 protein: CASSIVGLVGGELFF

D gene: -
J gene: TRBJ1-3
V gene: TRBV7-6
CDR3 length: 15
clone size: -
CDR3 DNA: TGTGCCAGCAGCTCGGTGGACAGCTCTGGAAACACCATATATTTT
CDR3 protein: CASSSVDSSGNTIYF